These 4 T cell receptor beta chains came from one sample sequenced in a study of CD8 T cells in ankylosing spondylitis. Study-level results: Seemingly distinctive of ankylosing spondylitis blood was a TCR beta motif formed by eight highly homologous variants.

TCRdb fed the 5' RACE reads into MiXCR, producing one record per CDR3 protein. The table shows approximately 400,000 distinct CDR3 sequences, with 17% occurring only once. Which antigens these TCRs recognize remains unknown. Material for sequencing was blood, either unsorted or a sorted T cell fraction (not recorded which). These TCRs come from a male donor with ankylosing spondylitis.

This chain connects TRBV15 to TRBJ2-5; TRBD2 matches 9 bases. The CDR3 has 15 residues. Per the germline V gene, CDR1 is LNHNV and CDR2 is YYDKDF (reference sequence). Unmatched junction bases numbered 11, after V lost 8 bases and J lost 4 bases. The CDR3 here is CATCVSGSVGETQYF. The CDR3 nucleotides are TGTGCCACCTGCGTTAGCGGGAGCGTGGGAGAGACCCAGTACTTC.

This clonotype was counted only a few times. V gene TRBV25-1 combines with J gene TRBJ2-1, with TRBD1 matching over 9 bases. Germline V gene sequence: CDR1 MGHDK, CDR2 SYGVNS. V was pared by 0 bases and J by 5 bases, with 5 bases of the junction left unmatched. The CDR3 sequence is 16 residues long. The CDR3 bases are TGTGCCAGCAGTGAATATGGACAGGGGATCAACAATGAGCAGTTCTTC. Translating gives CASSEYGQGINNEQFF.

The chain employs TRBV7-2 and TRBJ2-7, with D uncertain. Per the germline V gene, CDR1 is SGHTA and CDR2 is FQGNSA. V was trimmed by 5 bases and J by 6 bases, leaving 11 bases between them. The CDR3 has 12 amino acids. In DNA, the CDR3 is TGTGCCAGCAGCCTAACTACCCCCGAGCAGTACTTC. Protein: CASSLTTPEQYF.

This chain links TRBV7-3 with TRBJ2-2; no definite D call. V lost 5 bases and J 0 bases, leaving 16 bases between the germline ends. The CDR3 extends over 17 amino acids. Germline V gene lookup returns CDR1 SGHTA and CDR2 FQGTGA. The DNA for the CDR3 is TGTGCCAGCAGCCGCTATATTGATTCCGCGAACACCGGGGAGCTGTTTTTT. This codes for CASSRYIDSANTGELFF.